This passage covers 8 T cell receptor beta chains from one sample sequenced in a study of blood T cell repertoires in COVID-19. This table comes from immunoSEQ multiplex PCR, and its TCRdb copy is limited to in-frame clones, with some not included. The sample includes 80,000 to 95,000 clones, approximately 88% seen only once; the top ten take under 3.5%. Sequenced material: peripheral blood. Receptors originate from a woman in her 70s with acute or convalescent COVID-19.

In its sample, this clone was seen once. This sequence joins TRBV6-5 and TRBJ1-4; 7 positions agree with TRBD1. This CDR3 region has 13 residues. CDR1 is MNHEY, CDR2 SVGAGI, per germline. The ends lost 8 bases at V and 3 bases at J; junction bases unmatched: 3. DNA of the CDR3: TGTGCCAGCTCTGGACAGGCTAATGAAAAACTGTTTTTT. Translated: CASSGQANEKLFF.

This chain joins TRBV20-1 and TRBJ1-2; tentative D call: TRBD1 (6 bases). V lost 3 bases and J 3 bases, leaving 14 bases between the germline ends. Germline V gene data show CDR1 as DFQATT and CDR2 as SNEGSKA (reference sequence). The CDR3 is 14 residues long. The CDR3 nucleotides read TGCAGTGCTAGTCGGGGGGCTGGGGACTATGGCTACACCTTC. Translation: CSASRGAGDYGYTF.

This chain uses TRBV7-9 with TRBJ2-1; D not resolved. Germline CDR1 SEHNR, CDR2 FQNEAQ (reference sequence). V lost 5 bases and J lost 9, with 11 bases in between. The CDR3 has 12 amino acids. The CDR3 sequence: CASSPEASEQFF. The CDR3 region has the DNA TGTGCCAGCAGCCCCGAGGCATCTGAGCAGTTCTTC. The complete variable domain, with remaining parts taken from reference TRBV7-9 and TRBJ2-1, reads DTGVSQNPRHKITKRGQNVTFRCDPISEHNRLYWYRQTLGQGPEFLTYFQNEAQLEKSRLLSDRFSAERPKGSFSTLEIQRTEQGDSAMYLCASSPEASEQFFGPGTRLTVL.

Turning to this clone: The junction does not match germline at one end; this may be a read error. The chain links TRBV19 to TRBJ2-1; D is undetermined. The CDR3 has 14 residues. Germline assignment: CDR1 LNHDA and CDR2 SQIVND (reference sequence). The CDR3 DNA reads TGTGCCAGTAGTGTAGATAGCTCCTACAATGAGCAGTTCTTC. This codes for CASSVDSSYNEQFF.

The V and J genes are TRBV7-9 and TRBJ2-7; D is possibly TRBD1 (5 bases). Germline loops: CDR1 SEHNR, CDR2 FQNEAQ (reference sequence). The CDR3 extends over 16 amino acids. V lost 5 bases and J 3 bases, leaving 20 bases between the germline ends. CDR3 nucleotide sequence: TGTGCCAGCAGCGCCTGGGGCGGTGGCAAAGGCTACGAGCAGTACTTC. This sequence encodes CASSAWGGGKGYEQYF.

The chain joins TRBV2 to TRBJ2-7; weak D call: TRBD2 (7 bases). Trimming removed 6 bases from V and 4 bases from J, with 19 bases in between. The germline gives CDR1 SNHLY, CDR2 FYNNEI. The CDR3 covers 15 residues. CDR3: CASRHTGGALYEQYV. The DNA for the CDR3 is TGTGCCAGCAGACACACGGGGGGCGCTTTATACGAGCAGTACGTC.

V and J are TRBV21-1 and TRBJ1-2; the table's D gene call, TRBD1, was not cross checked with the DNA. TRBV21-1 is classified as a pseudogene. The CDR3 consists of 16 residues. CDR3 sequence: CASSNIHFDRASGYTF. CDR3 bases: TGTGCCAGCAGCAATATACACTTCGACAGGGCTAGTGGCTACACCTTC.

The J gene is TRBJ1-5, the V gene TRBV18, with 9 bases fitting TRBD1. The V gene end was trimmed by 5 bases and the J gene end by 7 bases; junction bases not matched to a gene: 6. This CDR3 contains 14 residues. In germline, CDR1 is KGHSH, CDR2 LQKENI. The CDR3 is CASSYRGQAQPQHF. The CDR3 DNA reads as TGTGCCAGCTCATACAGGGGGCAGGCGCAGCCCCAGCATTTT.